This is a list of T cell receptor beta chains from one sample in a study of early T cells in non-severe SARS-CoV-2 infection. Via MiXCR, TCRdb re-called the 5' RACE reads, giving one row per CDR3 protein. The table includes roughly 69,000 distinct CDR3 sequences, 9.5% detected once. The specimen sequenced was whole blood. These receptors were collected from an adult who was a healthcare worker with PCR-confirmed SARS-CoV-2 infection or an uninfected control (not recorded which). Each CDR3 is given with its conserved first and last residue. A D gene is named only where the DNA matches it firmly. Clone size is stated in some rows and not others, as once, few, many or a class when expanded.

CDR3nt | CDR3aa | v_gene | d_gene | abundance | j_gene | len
TGTGCCAGCAGCCAAGAGTCAATGCAATACTTC | CASSQESMQYF | TRBV4-2 | - | - | TRBJ2-7 | 11
TGTGCCAGTAGTATCTCCCCTTATAATCAGCCCCAGCATTTT | CASSISPYNQPQHF | TRBV19 | - | many | TRBJ1-5 | 14
TGTGCCAGTATGGACAGGGGGCAGCCCAACTATGGCTACACCTTC | CASMDRGQPNYGYTF | TRBV5-4 | TRBD1 | - | TRBJ1-2 | 15
TGTGCCAGCAGCGAGGGACTAGCGGGGGGGTATACGCAGTATTTT | CASSEGLAGGYTQYF | TRBV7-8 | TRBD2 | few | TRBJ2-3 | 15
TGTGCCAGCAGTGACTACTACGAGCAGTACTTC | CASSDYYEQYF | TRBV6-2/TRBV6-3 | - | few | TRBJ2-7 | 11
TGCAGCGTCGCGGGACAGGGTCATGAGCAGTTCTTC | CSVAGQGHEQFF | TRBV29-1 | TRBD1 | few | TRBJ2-1 | 12
TGTGCCAGCAGCCCCAGGACAGGGGGCAGCGAAAAACTGTTTTTT | CASSPRTGGSEKLFF | TRBV9 | TRBD1 | many | TRBJ1-4 | 15
TGCGCCAGCAGCTTGTCAGGGAACTCCTACGAGCAGTACTTC | CASSLSGNSYEQYF | TRBV5-1 | - | - | TRBJ2-7 | 14
TGCGCCAGCAGCTATGGACAGGTCTCCTACGAGCAGTACTTC | CASSYGQVSYEQYF | TRBV5-1 | TRBD1 | - | TRBJ2-7 | 14
TGTGCCAGCAGCCAAGATTTGCAGGGGCGAGAGCAGTTCTTC | CASSQDLQGREQFF | TRBV3-1 | - | - | TRBJ2-1 | 14
TGTGCCATCAGTGAGTCAGCGGGGCGCACAGATACGCAGTATTTT | CAISESAGRTDTQYF | TRBV10-3 | TRBD2 | many | TRBJ2-3 | 15
TGTGCCAGCAGCTTACCCTCGCTGACAGGGCCTGAAAAACTGTTTTTT | CASSLPSLTGPEKLFF | TRBV7-9 | TRBD1 | few | TRBJ1-4 | 16
TGTGCCACCAGCAGTGGACAGCTCAGCACAGATACGCAGTATTTT | CATSSGQLSTDTQYF | TRBV15 | - | few | TRBJ2-3 | 15
TGTGCCAGTAGTATTTCGGGATTCTACAATGAGCAGTTCTTC | CASSISGFYNEQFF | TRBV19 | - | few | TRBJ2-1 | 14
TGTGCCAGCAGCTTCAGGGGGCGGAGCACTGAAGCTTTCTTT | CASSFRGRSTEAFF | TRBV5-8 | TRBD1 | - | TRBJ1-1 | 14
TGCGCCAGCAGTGAGTCGAGACAGGGGCTTGGCTACACCTTC | CASSESRQGLGYTF | TRBV10-2 | TRBD1 | few | TRBJ1-2 | 14
TGCGCCAGCAACCTAGGGGGCTCTCAAGAGACCCAGTACTTC | CASNLGGSQETQYF | TRBV5-1 | TRBD1 | few | TRBJ2-5 | 14
TGCGCCAGCAGCGGAGAAATCAGGGTGGGCAATGAGCAGTTCTTC | CASSGEIRVGNEQFF | TRBV5-1 | - | many | TRBJ2-1 | 15
TGCAGTGCTAGCCCCCCAGGGAGTGAAAAACTGTTTTTT | CSASPPGSEKLFF | TRBV20-1 | - | many | TRBJ1-4 | 13
TGTGCCAGCAGCTTAGACGGGCTCCCCAGCTCTGGGGCCAACGTCCTGACTTTC | CASSLDGLPSSGANVLTF | TRBV11-2 | - | - | TRBJ2-6 | 18
TGTGCCATCAGTGAGTCTCCGGGACAGGGTGGTCAGCCCCAGCATTTT | CAISESPGQGGQPQHF | TRBV10-3 | TRBD1 | few | TRBJ1-5 | 16
TGTGCCACCAGCAGAGACCGAACGACAGGCGAGCAGTACTTC | CATSRDRTTGEQYF | TRBV15 | - | many | TRBJ2-7 | 14
TGTGCCAGCAGCTTAAGACAGGGGGCCCACGAGCAGTACTTC | CASSLRQGAHEQYF | TRBV7-2 | TRBD1 | few | TRBJ2-7 | 14
TGTGCCAGCAGTACACAGGGCTATAATTCACCCCTCCACTTT | CASSTQGYNSPLHF | TRBV27 | - | many | TRBJ1-6 | 14
TGTGCCAGCAGCGCAGGGACGGTAAACAATGAGCAGTTCTTC | CASSAGTVNNEQFF | TRBV11-3 | - | many | TRBJ2-1 | 14
TGTGCCAGCAGTAGGAACACCGGGGAGCTGTTTTTT | CASSRNTGELFF | TRBV25-1 | - | few | TRBJ2-2 | 12
TGTGCCAGCAAGATAGCGGAAAGTTCCGATACGCAGTATTTT | CASKIAESSDTQYF | TRBV6-1 | - | - | TRBJ2-3 | 14
TGCGCCAGCAGCCAAGATCACAGCTCTGGGGCCAACGTCCTGACTTTC | CASSQDHSSGANVLTF | TRBV4-1 | - | few | TRBJ2-6 | 16
TGTGCCAGCAGCGGACTAGTGTCGAACATTCAGTACTTC | CASSGLVSNIQYF | TRBV2 | TRBD2 | many | TRBJ2-4 | 13
TGTGCTATTAAGGATGGACAGGGCCCAGATACGCAGTATTTT | CAIKDGQGPDTQYF | TRBV10-3 | TRBD1 | many | TRBJ2-3 | 14
TGCAGTGCTAGACAGCATCAATACCGGGACTCCCGAGGGTACGAGCAGTACTTC | CSARQHQYRDSRGYEQYF | TRBV20-1 | - | - | TRBJ2-7 | 18